This T cell receptor beta chain originates from a study of CD8+ T cells in alopecia areata. About the research overall: Tofacitinib therapy took 6 to 18 months; 6 months off drug came after. General study points: Affected scalp, especially in alopecia totalis/universalis, had a higher clonality than normal scalp did.

Regarding this clone: The antigen is undetermined.

Treatment described: oral pan-JAK inhibitor, 5-10 mg twice daily. The sequencing template was cDNA reverse transcribed from extracted RNA. Sequencing used immunoSEQ multiplex PCR; TCRdb keeps in-frame clones, though not all of them. The sample has about 100,000 clones; 84% are singletons. The source was CD8+ T cells sorted from blood, collected at week 24, from a patient treated with tofacitinib. The source is a human donor with alopecia areata.

The CDR3 coding sequence is TGCAGCATACGGGGTACCGCAAGGCAGCCCCAGCATTTT. Its translation: CSIRGTARQPQHF. The V and J genes are TRBV29-1 and TRBJ1-5, with D hard to call. The germline V gene has CDR1 SQVTM and CDR2 ANQGSEA. V was shortened by 8 bases and J by 7 bases, with 18 bases between the two germline ends. The CDR3 length is 13 residues.